This is a list of T cell receptor beta chains from one sample in a study of cytomegalovirus exposure and HLA in healthy donors. Clones were sequenced by immunoSEQ multiplex PCR, and TCRdb holds only the in-frame ones, with some missing. The sample has 200,000 to 250,000 clones, around 81% seen once. The sample consisted of PBMCs. The source is a woman aged 60-75 years in good health and CMV-seropositive. Both conserved end residues are part of each CDR3. Fields, in order: V gene, J gene, CDR3 protein.

>TRBV9|TRBJ2-6
CASSVVSPGANVLTF
>TRBV18|TRBJ2-7
CASSPPEKGASYEQYF
>TRBV7-8|TRBJ2-7
CASSSFYLGRRGESYEQYF
>TRBV7-6|TRBJ1-4
CASSPGSYNEKLFF
>TRBV5-1|TRBJ1-1
CASGTGGMNTEAFF
>TRBV7-8|TRBJ2-7
CASSLGVPYEQYF
>TRBV10-1|-
CASSESQTNYEQYF
>TRBV2|TRBJ2-7
CASSDPDRSNEQYF
>TRBV2|TRBJ1-1
CASSTGTGGAAFF
>TRBV28|TRBJ2-7
CASSLGGTFTYEQYF
>TRBV6-5|TRBJ1-5
CASRMTGSGNQPQHF
>TRBV7-9|TRBJ2-1
CASSLVAGVGEQFF
>TRBV5-4|TRBJ2-1
CASSFLGAYNEQFF
>TRBV11-1|TRBJ1-3
CASSVGEAGNTIYF
>TRBV4-2|TRBJ1-2
CASSQERAGVRRNGYTF
>TRBV28|TRBJ2-1
CASRLPGLVNEQFF
>TRBV10-1|TRBJ2-5
CASSATVEETQYF
>TRBV5-6|TRBJ2-7
CASSRSYEQYF
>TRBV28|TRBJ1-1
CASSYSGNTEAFF
>TRBV18|TRBJ2-7
CASSPGTSGGVYEQYF
>TRBV11-2|TRBJ2-1
CASSFDLAGGPINEQFF
>TRBV7-8|TRBJ1-5
CASSPPGGHQPQHF
>TRBV18|TRBJ2-7
CASSGSGTSGTYEQYF